The sequence of this T cell receptor beta chain was determined in a study of PD-1 blockade in classical Hodgkin lymphoma. Time point given: newly diagnosed, previously untreated cHL patient sample. Investigators obtained CD8+ T cells from thawed PBMCs by magnetic negative selection. Profiling relied on immunoSEQ multiplex PCR, and the TCRdb table lists in-frame clones only, not all of them. The table shows some 21,000 clones, with about 87% occurring only once. CDR1 SGHRS and CDR2 YFSETQ come from the germline V gene. The CDR3 length is 13 residues. With 2 bases removed from V and 7 bases from J, the gap between germline ends came to 7 bases.

This TCR came from a human donor with classical Hodgkin lymphoma. This chain connects TRBV5-1 to TRBJ1-6, with a weak D call TRBD1 (5 bases). Sequenced input: CD8+ T cells from blood. The CDR3 loop is CASSFRENSPLHF. The CDR3 coding sequence is TGCGCCAGCAGCTTCAGGGAGAATTCACCCCTCCACTTT.